What follows are 15 T cell receptor beta chains derived from one specimen sequenced in a study of T-cell reconstitution after alpha-beta-depleted transplantation in children. Unique molecular identifiers were used to barcode this TCRbeta library. TCRdb re-analysed the PCR reads in MiXCR, keeping a single row per CDR3 protein. This sample has some 110,000 distinct CDR3 sequences, with around a tenth found just once. The sequencing used PBMCs, collected before TCRalphabeta/CD19-depleted stem cell transplant. The receptors originated from a boy between 2 and 10 years old with acute lymphoblastic leukemia, due to receive a stem cell transplant.

The V call is TRBV27, the J call TRBJ1-5; tentative D call: TRBD1 (6 bases). V lost 5 bases, J lost 6 bases, and 11 bases lay in between. The CDR3 has 13 residues. Germline loops: CDR1 MNHEY, CDR2 SMNVEV (reference sequence). The CDR3 nucleotides are TGTGCCAGCAGTGGAGGGGGGGTTCAGCCCCAGCATTTT. It encodes CASSGGGVQPQHF.

There are a few counts of this clonotype. The rearrangement joins TRBV20-1 to TRBJ2-3; no clear D. Germline V gives CDR1 DFQATT, CDR2 SNEGSKA (reference sequence). Trimming cost V 1 base and J 2 bases, with 13 bases left between them. This CDR3 comprises 15 residues. The CDR3 sequence: CSARVSELNTDTQYF. In DNA form, the CDR3 reads TGCAGTGCTAGAGTCAGTGAGTTAAACACAGATACGCAGTATTTT.

This chain joins TRBV5-1 and TRBJ2-5, with 10 nucleotides matching TRBD1. The CDR3 is 14 amino acids. Germline V gene sequence: CDR1 SGHRS, CDR2 YFSETQ. With V trimmed by 5 bases and J by 5 bases, 6 bases remained unmatched. For the CDR3, the DNA is TGCGCCAGCAGGCCGACAGGGGGCTTCGAGACCCAGTACTTC. It is translated as CASRPTGGFETQYF.

The V gene is TRBV7-2, the J gene TRBJ1-3, with 7 positions matching TRBD1. J was trimmed by 0 bases and V by 4 bases; bases with no gene match: 0. There are 14 residues in the CDR3. Germline V gene data show CDR1 as SGHTA and CDR2 as FQGNSA. In DNA form, the CDR3 reads TGTGCCAGCAGCTCAGGGGGCTCTGGAAACACCATATATTTT. Its protein product is CASSSGGSGNTIYF.

This clonotype was counted many times. The V call is TRBV25-1, the J call TRBJ1-6; D is possibly TRBD1 (6 bases). V dropped 3 bases and J dropped 6 bases, with 18 bases sitting between them. Germline V gene sequence: CDR1 MGHDK, CDR2 SYGVNS. This CDR3 is built from 17 residues. CDR3 sequence: CASSDPLGGRPNSPLHF. The CDR3, as DNA: TGTGCCAGCAGTGACCCCCTCGGGGGCCGCCCTAATTCACCCCTCCACTTT.

This clonotype was observed a handful of times. The CDR3 spells CSARRGLQAGEQYF. In DNA form, the CDR3 reads TGCAGTGCTAGAAGGGGACTTCAGGCGGGGGAGCAGTACTTC. This sequence joins TRBV20-1 and TRBJ2-7; tentative D call: TRBD2 (6 bases). Trimming removed 2 bases from V and 7 bases from J, with 18 bases in between. This CDR3 is 14 amino acids long. Germline CDR1 is DFQATT and CDR2 is SNEGSKA (reference sequence).

The table lists this clonotype with many counts. This sequence joins TRBV7-9 and TRBJ2-2; 10 bases align to TRBD2. This CDR3 is built from 17 residues. V shed 0 bases, J shed 7 bases, and the junction held 8 bases outside the gene matches. CDR1 and CDR2 from the germline V gene are SEHNR and FQNEAQ (reference sequence). In nucleotides, the CDR3 is TGTGCCAGCAGCTTAGCGGCCCTAGCGGGAGTGGACGGGGAGCTGTTTTTT. Its translation is CASSLAALAGVDGELFF.

Ten or more counts support this clonotype. The chain is built from TRBV7-8 and TRBJ2-3; 11 bases map to TRBD2. Germline assignment: CDR1 SGHVS and CDR2 FQNEAQ. This CDR3 region has 16 residues. With V trimmed by 1 base and J by 4 bases, 4 bases remained unmatched. CDR3 coding DNA: TGTGCCAGCAGCTTAGGTAGCGGGAGGGCCTCAGATACGCAGTATTTT. Protein sequence: CASSLGSGRASDTQYF.

This clonotype occurred a few times. The chain carries TRBV28 and TRBJ2-1, with 14 bases fitting TRBD2. V was clipped by 7 bases and J by 15 bases; unmatched bases: 11. Germline V gives CDR1 MDHEN, CDR2 SYDVKM. This CDR3 is built from 14 residues. The DNA of the CDR3 is TGTGCCAGCACCCAAGGGGGACTAGCGGGAGTACTGTTCTTC. It yields the protein CASTQGGLAGVLFF.

The chain combines TRBV28 with TRBJ2-5; 9 bases match TRBD1. V lost 5 bases to trimming and J lost 3 bases; unmatched junction nucleotides: 10. The CDR3 extends over 16 amino acids. Germline CDR1 MDHEN, CDR2 SYDVKM. The CDR3 coding sequence is TGTGCCAGCAGTCCACAGGGGGCGGCGGAAGAAGAGACCCAGTACTTC. Protein product: CASSPQGAAEEETQYF.

This clonotype was seen only a few times. The genes are TRBV5-1 and TRBJ2-3; a weak D match, TRBD2 (5 bases). Germline V lookup: CDR1 SGHRS, CDR2 YFSETQ. V was shortened by 4 bases and J by 3 bases, with 12 bases between the two germline ends. This CDR3 is 14 amino acids long. The DNA of the CDR3 is TGCGCCAGCAGCCCCGACTCGGGGACAGATACGCAGTATTTT. Its protein product is CASSPDSGTDTQYF.

Only a few counts were recorded for this clonotype. The gene calls are TRBV12-3 or TRBV12-4 and TRBJ1-3; D is undetermined. The V and J ends lost 1 base and 0 bases respectively, with 7 bases between them. The CDR3 is made up of 15 amino acids. CDR3 in amino acids: CASSLEGSSGNTIYF. The CDR3 DNA reads TGTGCCAGCAGTTTAGAGGGAAGCTCTGGAAACACCATATATTTT.

The gene calls are TRBV12-3 or TRBV12-4 and TRBJ2-2; D is possibly TRBD2 (6 bases). CDR3 length: 15 residues. V was cut by 7 bases and J by 5 bases, with 17 bases left in between. CDR3 bases: TGTGCCAGCAATCAGGAGGGAGGTTGGACCGGGGAGCTGTTTTTT. As protein: CASNQEGGWTGELFF.

This clonotype has more than one count but fewer than ten. The gene calls are TRBV12-3 or TRBV12-4 and TRBJ2-3; D may be TRBD2 (5 bases). The V end was cut by 1 base, the J end by 0 bases, with 8 bases between. The CDR3 runs 15 residues. The CDR3 nucleotides read TGTGCCAGCAGTTTAGGAGGGTGGAGCACAGATACGCAGTATTTT. Encoded protein: CASSLGGWSTDTQYF.

This clonotype was recorded at least ten times. The chain links TRBV20-1 to TRBJ2-1; a possible D gene is TRBD2 (6 bases). The CDR3 runs 16 residues. Trimming removed 3 bases at V and 0 bases at J, with 15 bases between. Looked up from germline, CDR1 is DFQATT and CDR2 is SNEGSKA (reference sequence). CDR3 in amino acids: CSARTRRTSSYNEQFF. The CDR3 DNA is TGCAGTGCTAGGACTAGGCGAACAAGCTCCTACAATGAGCAGTTCTTC.